The sequence of this T cell receptor beta chain was determined in a study of cytomegalovirus exposure and HLA in healthy donors. Germline CDR1 LNHDA, CDR2 SQIVND (reference sequence). The CDR3 is 18 amino acids. In the case of this clone: In the same sample, other DNA sequences code for this CDR3.

Primers included in the PCR were 60 Vbeta and 13 Jbeta primers. Sequencing used immunoSEQ multiplex PCR; TCRdb keeps in-frame clones, though not all of them. The listing contains about 77,000 clones. The receptor was isolated from a man in his fifties in good health and CMV-seropositive. Sequenced material: PBMCs. The rearrangement joins TRBV19 to TRBJ2-3, with 7 bases aligning to TRBD2. DNA of the CDR3: TGTGCAGCCAGCAAGTTGGAGGGTCTAGCGGTTAGCACAGATACGCAGTATTTT. Residues: CAASKLEGLAVSTDTQYF.